This TCR beta chain was identified during a study of blood T cell repertoires in COVID-19. About the research overall: Material from acute and convalescent COVID-19 was sourced from the United States, Italy and Spain.

CDR3 length: 15 amino acids. CDR1 is MNHEY, CDR2 SVGAGI, per germline. V dropped 5 bases and J dropped 5 bases, with 18 bases sitting between them. Produced via immunoSEQ multiplex PCR; TCRdb's table is partial and in-frame only. The sample carries under 200,000 clones, roughly 87% recorded once. Donors in Cohort 3 counted as recovered after two negative PCRs, clearance, or symptom resolution. This receptor was taken from a woman in her 50s who had recovered from COVID-19. The genes are TRBV6-5 and TRBJ1-1, with D maybe TRBD1 (5 bases). Source material: PBMCs or T cells enriched from blood (not recorded which). Written as DNA, the CDR3 is TGTGCCAGCAGTCTTCACAGGACCGGAGGGACTGAAGCTTTCTTT. Its protein is CASSLHRTGGTEAFF.